These 29 T cell receptor beta chains came from one sample sequenced in a study of blood T cell repertoires in COVID-19. Clones were read by immunoSEQ multiplex PCR, and TCRdb kept only the in-frame ones, dropping some. The data hold some 38,000 clones, with 90% observed a single time. The source material was peripheral blood. Every receptor here comes from a man in his 60s with active or convalescent COVID-19.

Comments on this clone: The junction departs from the called germline gene at one end, perhaps through a read error. This chain joins TRBV7-7 and TRBJ2-1; the match to TRBD2 covers 12 bases. The germline gives CDR1 SSHAT, CDR2 FNYEAQ (reference sequence). The CDR3 spans 18 residues. The CDR3 loop is CASSLETTGLAGGHEQFF. In DNA form, the CDR3 reads TGTGCTAGCAGCTTGGAGACTACGGGACTAGCGGGTGGTCATGAGCAGTTCTTC.

This clone was seen just once. The V and J genes are TRBV24-1 and TRBJ2-5; D ambiguous. Germline V gives CDR1 KGHDR, CDR2 SFDVKD. With 9 bases removed from V and 4 bases from J, the gap between germline ends came to 17 bases. CDR3 length equals 14 residues. CDR3 region: CATAANGVAETQYF. CDR3 coding DNA: TGTGCCACCGCGGCAAACGGAGTTGCAGAGACCCAGTACTTC.

The chain carries TRBV7-9 and TRBJ1-6; a possible D gene is TRBD1 (6 bases). CDR3 length: 14 amino acids. V lost 5 bases, J lost 5 bases, and 10 bases lay in between. Germline CDR1 is SEHNR and CDR2 is FQNEAQ (reference sequence). The CDR3: CASSLRQDNSPLHF. CDR3 sequence (DNA): TGTGCCAGCAGCCTTCGACAGGATAATTCACCCCTCCACTTT. Full variable domain (outside the CDR3, taken from reference TRBV7-9 and TRBJ1-6): DTGVSQNPRHKITKRGQNVTFRCDPISEHNRLYWYRQTLGQGPEFLTYFQNEAQLEKSRLLSDRFSAERPKGSFSTLEIQRTEQGDSAMYLCASSLRQDNSPLHFGNGTRLTVT.

The chain employs TRBV2 and TRBJ2-5; 9 bases agree with TRBD2. The ends lost 8 bases at V and 4 bases at J; junction bases unmatched: 11. The CDR3 runs 15 residues. CDR1 SNHLY and CDR2 FYNNEI come from the germline V gene. The CDR3 DNA is TGTGCCAGCGTAGCCCAGGGACTAGCCGCAGAGACCCAGTACTTC. Encoded protein: CASVAQGLAAETQYF. The full variable domain, completed using reference TRBV2 and TRBJ2-5, is EPEVTQTPSHQVTQMGQEVILRCVPISNHLYFYWYRQILGQKVEFLVSFYNNEISEKSEIFDDQFSVERPDGSNFTLKIRSTKLEDSAMYFCASVAQGLAAETQYFGPGTRLLVL.

The CDR3 here is CASSDKRVSSYNSPLHF. The DNA for the CDR3 is TGCGCCAGCAGCGACAAGAGGGTGAGCTCCTATAATTCACCCCTCCACTTT. V gene TRBV5-1 combines with J gene TRBJ1-6; no reliable D call. The length of the CDR3 is 17 residues. CDR1 is SGHRS and CDR2 is YFSETQ in the germline V gene. The ends were cut back, 4 bases at V and 0 bases at J, with 14 bases in the middle. Full variable domain (rest looked up from reference TRBV5-1 and TRBJ1-6): KAGVTQTPRYLIKTRGQQVTLSCSPISGHRSVSWYQQTPGQGLQFLFEYFSETQRNKGNFPGRFSGRQFSNSRSEMNVSTLELGDSALYLCASSDKRVSSYNSPLHFGNGTRLTVT.

Only one count was recorded for this clone. The J gene is TRBJ2-7, the V gene TRBV28; the D gene is possibly TRBD2 (5 bases). From germline, CDR1 is MDHEN and CDR2 SYDVKM. This CDR3 is built from 14 residues. The V gene lost 5 bases and the J gene lost 2 bases, with 13 bases spanning the gap. In nucleotides, the CDR3 is TGTGCCAGCAGTGTAAGTGGAGGCCCCTACGAGCAGTACTTC. It encodes CASSVSGGPYEQYF.

The rearrangement joins TRBV5-1 to TRBJ2-2, with D unresolved. V shed 0 bases and J shed 1 base, with 10 bases lying between them. The CDR3 contains 16 residues. Per the germline V gene, CDR1 is SGHRS and CDR2 is YFSETQ. The CDR3 coding sequence is TGCGCCAGCAGCTTGGTCTCCACTCAGAACACCGGGGAGCTGTTTTTT. Its translation: CASSLVSTQNTGELFF.

The rearrangement joins TRBV4-3 to TRBJ1-2; the match to TRBD1 covers 9 bases. The CDR3 totals 17 residues. Per the germline V gene, CDR1 is LGHNA and CDR2 is YSLEER. Trimming took 0 bases from V and 4 from J; bases not matched to a gene: 9. The CDR3 nucleotides read TGCGCCAGCAGCCAAGATGATGCAGGACAGGGGATCTATGGCTACACCTTC. This codes for CASSQDDAGQGIYGYTF.

The gene calls are TRBV4-3 and TRBJ2-7; 9 bases are a match to TRBD1. The CDR3 runs to 18 residues. Germline V lookup: CDR1 LGHNA, CDR2 YSLEER. With V trimmed by 1 base and J by 6 bases, 16 bases remained unmatched. The CDR3, as DNA: TGCGCCAGCAGCCAAGTGGTTGGGTATGGGACAGGGCCTACCGAGCAGTACTTC. This codes for CASSQVVGYGTGPTEQYF.

This clone was picked up a small number of times. The genes are TRBV5-4 and TRBJ2-2; TRBD2 aligns across 11 bases. From germline, CDR1 is SGHNT and CDR2 YYREEE (reference sequence). The CDR3 length is 16 residues. Unmatched junction bases numbered 11, after V lost 8 bases and J lost 5 bases. The CDR3 region is CASATLAGGGTGELFF. The CDR3 DNA reads as TGTGCCAGTGCGACGCTAGCGGGAGGAGGGACCGGGGAGCTGTTTTTT.

The rearrangement uses TRBV5-1 and TRBJ1-1, with unresolved D. This CDR3 region has 12 residues. With 0 bases removed from V and 8 bases from J, the gap between germline ends came to 8 bases. Per the germline V gene, CDR1 is SGHRS and CDR2 is YFSETQ. CDR3 DNA sequence: TGCGCCAGCAGCTTGGAGGGAGGGGAAGCTTTCTTT. Protein sequence: CASSLEGGEAFF.

This chain uses TRBV7-9 with TRBJ1-1, with D possibly being TRBD1 (6 bases). This CDR3 comprises 14 residues. V shed 1 base and J shed 8 bases, with 14 bases lying between them. Germline V gene data show CDR1 as SEHNR and CDR2 as FQNEAQ (reference sequence). The CDR3 region is CASSLDSPGAEAFF. For the CDR3, the DNA is TGTGCCAGCAGCTTAGATAGTCCAGGGGCGGAAGCTTTCTTT.

V is TRBV4-1 and J is TRBJ1-2; D gene uncertain. This CDR3 spans 15 amino acids. Trimming took off 4 bases at V and 3 bases at J, with 15 bases between the two ends. Germline V gene data show CDR1 as MGHRA and CDR2 as YSYEKL. CDR3 in amino acids: CASSRGIGVDYGYTF. The CDR3 region has the DNA TGCGCCAGCAGCCGGGGTATCGGGGTGGACTATGGCTACACCTTC.

V gene TRBV6-2 or TRBV6-3 combines with J gene TRBJ2-5, with 7 bases identical to TRBD1. Germline V CDR1 and CDR2: MNHEY, SVGEGT. V was pared by 4 bases and J by 5 bases, with 7 bases of the junction left unmatched. CDR3 length: 14 residues. The CDR3 is CASSSDRVWETQYF. The DNA for the CDR3 is TGTGCCAGCAGTTCTGACAGGGTTTGGGAGACCCAGTACTTC.

This clone was detected a few times. The chain joins TRBV29-1 to TRBJ2-2; 14 nucleotides match TRBD2. The germline CDR1 and CDR2 sequences are SQVTM and ANQGSEA. Trimming at V came to 6 bases and at J to 7 bases, leaving 19 bases not matched to a gene. CDR3 length: 19 residues. CDR3 nucleotides: TGCAGCGTGCCCGCCGGGACTAGCGGGAGTTCTATCAAGGTCGGGGAGCTGTTTTTT. The encoded protein is CSVPAGTSGSSIKVGELFF.

The V gene is TRBV30, the J gene TRBJ2-7; the D gene is possibly TRBD1 (6 bases). The CDR3 is 16 residues long. From germline, CDR1 is GTSNPN and CDR2 SVGIG (reference sequence). V gave up 5 bases and J gave up 0 bases, with 20 bases separating them. CDR3 protein: CAWEMGANPASYEQYF. In DNA, the CDR3 is TGTGCCTGGGAGATGGGGGCCAATCCCGCCTCCTACGAGCAGTACTTC. Full variable domain (remainder filled in from reference TRBV30 and TRBJ2-7): SQTIHQWPATLVQPVGSPLSLECTVEGTSNPNLYWYRQAAGRGLQLLFYSVGIGQISSEVPQNLSASRPQDRQFILSSKKLLLSDSGFYLCAWEMGANPASYEQYFGPGTRLTVT.

V and J are TRBV4-1 and TRBJ1-6, with D possibly matching TRBD1 (5 bases). The length of the CDR3 is 15 residues. V lost 4 bases and J lost 9, with 16 bases in between. Germline CDR1 MGHRA, CDR2 YSYEKL. CDR3 DNA sequence: TGCGCCAGCAGCCTCGCGGGGCAGGGACGTTCACCCCTCCACTTT. Its protein product is CASSLAGQGRSPLHF.

This CDR3 is CSASDDGGREGSSTDTQYF. Here the CDR3 DNA reads TGCAGTGCTAGTGATGATGGTGGGCGGGAGGGCAGTAGCACAGATACGCAGTATTTT. The J gene is TRBJ2-3, the V gene TRBV20-1; the match to TRBD2 covers 9 bases. This CDR3 comprises 19 residues. J was trimmed by 0 bases and V by 3 bases; bases with no gene match: 16. Germline V gene sequence: CDR1 DFQATT, CDR2 SNEGSKA (reference sequence).

The gene calls are TRBV10-3 and TRBJ2-7; 8 nucleotides agree with TRBD1. This CDR3 contains 15 residues. Germline CDR1 is ENHRY and CDR2 is SYGVKD. V shed 3 bases, J shed 3 bases, and the junction held 7 bases outside the gene matches. CDR3 nucleotide sequence: TGTGCCATCAGTGATTGGGACAGGCTATACTACGAGCAGTACTTC. It translates to CAISDWDRLYYEQYF.

In its sample, this clone was seen once. The rearrangement joins TRBV28 to TRBJ2-4; the D gene is possibly TRBD2 (6 bases). Trimming left V 1 base short and J 6 bases short, with 13 bases between. Germline lookup yields CDR1 MDHEN and CDR2 SYDVKM. The CDR3 is made up of 15 amino acids. The chain's CDR3 is CASSLYGQGGNIQYF. The CDR3 nucleotides read TGTGCCAGCAGTTTATACGGGCAGGGAGGAAACATTCAGTACTTC.

This clone was seen more than once but under ten times. The CDR3 DNA reads TGTGCCAGCTCAGGGCTTCGAGAGACCCAGTACTTC. This translates into CASSGLRETQYF. The chain joins TRBV18 to TRBJ2-5; D uncertain. The CDR3 covers 12 residues. Germline CDR1 reads KGHSH; CDR2 reads LQKENI. The germline V and J ends were trimmed by 5 bases and 4 bases, with 8 bases remaining between them. Combining the CDR3 with reference TRBV18 and TRBJ2-5 gives the whole variable domain NAGVMQNPRHLVRRRGQEARLRCSPMKGHSHVYWYRQLPEEGLKFMVYLQKENIIDESGMPKERFSAEFPKEGPSILRIQQVVRGDSAAYFCASSGLRETQYFGPGTRLLVL.

The chain has TRBV11-2 and TRBJ2-1; 9 nucleotides agree with TRBD2. This CDR3 contains 16 residues. Germline V gives CDR1 SGHAT, CDR2 FQNNGV. V lost 3 bases and J lost 0; bases outside the gene matches: 3. The CDR3 loop reads CASSFLAGNSYNEQFF. The CDR3 coding sequence is TGTGCCAGCAGCTTCCTAGCGGGAAACTCCTACAATGAGCAGTTCTTC.

The V and J genes are TRBV7-2 and TRBJ2-5, with 8 bases identical to TRBD2. J was trimmed by 7 bases and V by 3 bases; bases with no gene match: 10. From germline, CDR1 is SGHTA and CDR2 FQGNSA. The CDR3 totals 15 residues. The CDR3 region is CASSFGNSGIGTQYF. The CDR3 DNA sequence: TGTGCCAGCAGCTTTGGGAATAGCGGGATCGGGACCCAGTACTTC.

The chain has TRBV5-6 and TRBJ1-6; D ambiguous. Germline CDR1 and CDR2: SGHDT and YYEEEE. The CDR3 has 15 amino acids. V lost 0 bases and J lost 8, with 12 bases in between. The CDR3 is CASSLGQVRDSPLHF. The CDR3 DNA sequence: TGTGCCAGCAGCTTGGGGCAGGTTAGAGATTCACCCCTCCACTTT.

The rearrangement links TRBV2 to TRBJ2-3; D might be TRBD1 (6 bases). Trimming removed 7 bases at V and 1 base at J, with 15 bases between. Germline CDR1 reads SNHLY; CDR2 reads FYNNEI. CDR3 length equals 15 residues. The chain's CDR3 is CASKDRTARTDTQYF. For the CDR3, the DNA is TGTGCCAGCAAGGACCGGACAGCTCGCACAGATACGCAGTATTTT.

The V call is TRBV10-1, the J call TRBJ2-3, with 11 bases that match TRBD2. Germline CDR1 WNHNN, CDR2 SYGVQD (reference sequence). This CDR3 contains 19 residues. The V segment lost 3 bases and the J segment 0 bases; nucleotides outside the gene matches: 11. CDR3 protein: CASSDFSDRTSGSTDTQYF. The CDR3 nucleotides are TGCGCCAGCAGTGATTTCTCGGACAGGACTAGCGGGAGCACAGATACGCAGTATTTT.

Turning to this clone: One end of the junction fails to match germline, which may point to a read error. J is TRBJ2-2 and V is TRBV3-1 (or the pseudogene TRBV3-2), with TRBD1 matching 7 bases. Germline V gives CDR1 LGHDT, CDR2 YNNKEL (reference sequence). CDR3 length: 18 residues. CDR3 coding DNA: TGTGCCAGCAGCCAGCTCCCACAGGGGCAGACCGCCACCCGGGAGCTGTTTTTT. Translated: CASSQLPQGQTATRELFF.

The chain couples TRBV2 to TRBJ2-1; TRBD1 matches 8 bases. The CDR3 is made up of 13 amino acids. Germline-derived CDR1 and CDR2 are SNHLY and FYNNEI. J was trimmed by 5 bases and V by 7 bases; bases with no gene match: 4. The CDR3 loop is CASNLQGDNEQFF. Here the CDR3 DNA reads TGTGCCAGCAATCTACAGGGGGACAATGAGCAGTTCTTC.

The chain employs TRBV11-3 and TRBJ2-1; TRBD2 agrees at 11 bases. The CDR3 consists of 18 residues. CDR1 is SGHNT, CDR2 YENEEA, per germline. Trimming took 4 bases from V and 12 from J; bases not matched to a gene: 20. Written as DNA, the CDR3 is TGTGCCAGCAGCTCCCGGGACAGCACTAGCGGGAGCAGGGGGCGGCAGTTCTTC. Encoded protein: CASSSRDSTSGSRGRQFF.